Each of the 21 T cell receptor beta chains below was sequenced from the same sample in a study of vaccination effects on CD4 cells after COVID-19. No cognate antigen is known for these TCRs. Produced via immunoSEQ multiplex PCR; TCRdb's table is partial and in-frame only. This table has about 26,000 clones, 60% to 80% appearing once. Pools of viral peptides were used by the ViraFEST assay to expand antigen-specific CD4+ T cells ahead of sequencing. Around day 10 of culture, CD4+ T cells were separated out. Of the BNT162b2 and mRNA-1273 vaccines, participants received two doses of one or the other. Sequenced here: CD4+ T cells from PBMCs cultured with SARS-CoV-2 spike peptides, sampled after COVID-19 vaccination. The receptors stem from a human donor who received a COVID-19 vaccine. Some clones in this sample may be carry-over from other donors' samples.

V is TRBV15 and J is TRBJ1-4, with D hard to call. Germline V gene data show CDR1 as LNHNV and CDR2 as YYDKDF (reference sequence). V lost 4 bases and J 0 bases, leaving 12 bases between the germline ends. The CDR3 sequence is 16 residues long. The CDR3 nucleotides are TGTGCCACCAGCATCAGTGTAGTCGCAACTAATGAAAAACTGTTTTTT. Translation gives CATSISVVATNEKLFF.

This clone was seen more than once but under ten times. The J gene is TRBJ2-5, the V gene TRBV10-3, with D tentatively TRBD1 (6 bases). CDR3 size: 17 residues. Trimming shortened V by 10 bases and J by 2 bases, and 26 bases separated the two germline ends. From germline, CDR1 is ENHRY and CDR2 SYGVKD. The CDR3 sequence is CATRLGQTKVLQETQYF. The CDR3 coding sequence is TGTGCCACGCGACTTGGACAGACCAAAGTGCTACAAGAGACCCAGTACTTC.

This clone was seen once. This sequence joins TRBV5-1 and TRBJ1-2; 9 bases align to TRBD1. This CDR3 is built from 15 residues. Trimming cost V 6 bases and J 7 bases; bases outside gene matches: 13. The germline gives CDR1 SGHRS, CDR2 YFSETQ. CDR3 coding DNA: TGCGCCAGCATCCTTCATCCGGGACAGGGAGGTGGCTACACCTTC. As protein: CASILHPGQGGGYTF.

This clone has just one count. The chain links TRBV7-2 to TRBJ2-3; D not resolved. V was clipped by 0 bases and J by 2 bases, with 6 bases between them. CDR1 is SGHTA and CDR2 is FQGNSA in the germline V gene. The CDR3 runs 14 residues. DNA for the CDR3: TGTGCCAGCAGCTTAGCCCAAAACACAGATACGCAGTATTTT. Its translation is CASSLAQNTDTQYF.

The gene calls are TRBV11-2 and TRBJ1-2; D might be TRBD1 (6 bases). V lost 4 bases, J lost 2 bases, and 14 bases lay in between. The germline gives CDR1 SGHAT, CDR2 FQNNGV. This CDR3 comprises 15 residues. Here the CDR3 reads CASSSFRGLNYGYTF. The DNA for the CDR3 is TGTGCCAGCAGCTCGTTCAGGGGATTGAACTATGGCTACACCTTC.

The chain has TRBV29-1 and TRBJ1-5; maybe TRBD1 (5 bases). The CDR3 extends over 14 amino acids. Germline CDR1 and CDR2: SQVTM and ANQGSEA. Trimming shortened V by 6 bases and J by 5 bases, and 17 bases separated the two germline ends. Written as DNA, the CDR3 is TGCAGCGTGGTTGTTGGGGCTCAAGATCAGCCCCAGCATTTT. Amino acids: CSVVVGAQDQPQHF.

The J gene is TRBJ2-1, the V gene TRBV30; perhaps D is TRBD1 or TRBD2 (5 bases each). Germline assignment: CDR1 GTSNPN and CDR2 SVGIG (reference sequence). This CDR3 spans 15 amino acids. V was trimmed by 0 bases and J by 8 bases, leaving 17 bases between them. Here the CDR3 reads CAWSVRDLSRDEQFF. CDR3 DNA sequence: TGTGCCTGGAGTGTACGGGACCTTAGTAGGGATGAGCAGTTCTTC.

V usage is TRBV11-3 and J usage is TRBJ1-6, with 7 bases aligning to TRBD1. The germline V gene encodes CDR1 SGHNT and CDR2 YENEEA. The V segment lost 5 bases and the J segment 14 bases; nucleotides outside the gene matches: 3. The CDR3 is 11 amino acids. The CDR3 nucleotides are TGTGCCAGCAGCCAAGGACAGGCCCTCCACTTT. It is translated as CASSQGQALHF.

V usage is TRBV5-8 and J usage is TRBJ2-5; D tentatively reads TRBD1 or TRBD2 (5 bases each). This CDR3 comprises 16 residues. The V gene lost 3 bases and the J gene lost 0 bases, with 15 bases spanning the gap. CDR1 SGHTS and CDR2 YDEGEE come from the germline V gene. The CDR3 reads CASSSEGRTYQETQYF. CDR3 DNA: TGTGCCAGCAGCTCCGAGGGACGGACGTACCAAGAGACCCAGTACTTC.

The chain links TRBV7-9 to TRBJ2-1; D is possibly TRBD2 (7 bases). This CDR3 region has 18 residues. Trimming removed 5 bases at V and 0 bases at J, with 20 bases between. Germline loops: CDR1 SEHNR, CDR2 FQNEAQ (reference sequence). CDR3 in amino acids: CASSHHGAGASSYNEQFF. CDR3 sequence (DNA): TGTGCCAGCAGCCACCATGGGGCGGGGGCCAGCTCCTACAATGAGCAGTTCTTC.

The CDR3 loop reads CASSETTGGQPQHF. The CDR3 DNA reads TGTGCCAGCAGTGAAACGACAGGGGGTCAGCCCCAGCATTTT. The chain uses TRBV6-1 and TRBJ1-5; 9 bases fit TRBD1. CDR3 size: 14 residues. The V segment lost 2 bases and the J segment 6 bases; nucleotides outside the gene matches: 2. Germline lookup yields CDR1 MNHNS and CDR2 SASEGT.

The chain uses TRBV28 and TRBJ2-2, with TRBD2 matching over 12 bases. Germline V gene data show CDR1 as MDHEN and CDR2 as SYDVKM. This CDR3 comprises 16 residues. With V trimmed by 4 bases and J by 1 base, 1 base remained unmatched. The CDR3: CASSSGLAGNTGELFF. Here the CDR3 DNA reads TGTGCCAGCAGTTCGGGACTAGCGGGGAACACCGGGGAGCTGTTTTTT.

The chain joins TRBV5-8 to TRBJ1-1; no firm D call. V lost 0 bases and J 1 base, leaving 10 bases between the germline ends. Germline V gene data show CDR1 as SGHTS and CDR2 as YDEGEE. CDR3 length: 15 amino acids. Here the CDR3 reads CASSLGLTKNTEAFF. The CDR3, as DNA: TGTGCCAGCAGCTTGGGGTTAACTAAGAACACTGAAGCTTTCTTT. The full variable domain, completed using reference TRBV5-8 and TRBJ1-1, is EAGVTQSPTHLIKTRGQQATLRCSPISGHTSVYWYQQALGLGLQFLLWYDEGEERNRGNFPPRFSGRQFPNYSSELNVNALELEDSALYLCASSLGLTKNTEAFFGQGTRLTVV.

V and J are TRBV29-1 and TRBJ1-2; 9 positions agree with TRBD1. The CDR3 runs 17 residues. The V and J ends lost 6 bases and 0 bases, in that order; junction bases with no gene match: 14. Germline CDR1 and CDR2: SQVTM and ANQGSEA. This CDR3 reads CSVQTPGQGRTNYGYTF. For the CDR3, the DNA is TGCAGCGTCCAAACCCCGGGACAGGGAAGGACTAACTATGGCTACACCTTC.

The chain carries TRBV3-1 (or the pseudogene TRBV3-2) and TRBJ1-4; D gene uncertain. Germline V gene sequence: CDR1 LGHDT, CDR2 YNNKEL (reference sequence). CDR3 length equals 12 residues. Trimming stripped 4 bases from V and 4 bases from J, with 4 bases between. The CDR3 region has the DNA TGTGCCAGCAGCCCCCATAATGAAAAACTGTTTTTT. Translated, it gives CASSPHNEKLFF.

This clone was picked up one time. The CDR3 coding sequence is TGTGCCAGCAGTTTCGGGGGGAAGGGTCGAGGGGCCAACGTCCTGACTTTC. Its translation: CASSFGGKGRGANVLTF. The rearrangement links TRBV28 to TRBJ2-6, with 7 positions matching TRBD2. This CDR3 has 17 amino acids. Germline V gives CDR1 MDHEN, CDR2 SYDVKM. The ends lost 3 bases at V and 4 bases at J; junction bases unmatched: 9.

The CDR3 region is CASSFGGKFSGANVLTF. Here the CDR3 DNA reads TGTGCCAGCAGCTTCGGGGGTAAATTCTCTGGGGCCAACGTCCTGACTTTC. J is TRBJ2-6 and V is TRBV7-9; perhaps TRBD2 as D (6 bases). The V end lost 3 bases, the J end lost 0 bases, and 12 bases lay between the germline ends. CDR1 and CDR2 from the germline V gene are SEHNR and FQNEAQ (reference sequence). The CDR3 has 17 amino acids.

The chain employs TRBV30 and TRBJ2-3, with TRBD1 as a possible D gene (6 bases). The CDR3 is 12 amino acids. The V gene's germline CDR1 is GTSNPN and CDR2 SVGIG (reference sequence). Trimming took 8 bases from V and 4 from J, leaving 13 bases between them. CDR3 residues: CAHSTGPDTQYF. The CDR3 DNA is TGTGCCCACTCGACAGGCCCAGATACGCAGTATTTT.

The rearrangement joins TRBV9 to TRBJ1-6; 11 nucleotides match TRBD1. V was pared by 4 bases and J by 7 bases, with 10 bases of the junction left unmatched. This CDR3 is built from 17 residues. Germline CDR1 SGDLS, CDR2 YYNGEE. In nucleotides, the CDR3 is TGTGCCAGCAGCCCCTTTGGAGGACAGGGGGCGAATTCACCCCTCCACTTT. As protein: CASSPFGGQGANSPLHF.

The chain combines TRBV15 with TRBJ2-5; D not resolved. V lost 3 bases and J 3 bases, leaving 11 bases between the germline ends. Germline CDR1 LNHNV, CDR2 YYDKDF (reference sequence). The CDR3 runs 14 residues. The CDR3 bases are TGTGCCACCAGCAGTCGTCGGACGGAAGAGACCCAGTACTTC. It encodes CATSSRRTEETQYF.

This clone was counted only a few times. The rearrangement links TRBV6-1 to TRBJ2-7; tentatively, D is TRBD1 (5 bases). Germline V gives CDR1 MNHNS, CDR2 SASEGT. V lost 1 base and J lost 5, with 12 bases in between. This CDR3 comprises 14 residues. CDR3 DNA: TGTGCCAGCAGTGAAGTAGCAGGGAAGAACGAGCAGTACGTC. Its protein product is CASSEVAGKNEQYV.